What follows is one T cell receptor beta chain and its context. This sample is drawn from a study of blood T cell repertoires in COVID-19. Trimming shortened V by 4 bases and J by 1 base, and 10 bases separated the two germline ends. The CDR3 loop spans 13 amino acids. The germline V gene encodes CDR1 SQVTM and CDR2 ANQGSEA. The assay was immunoSEQ multiplex PCR, and TCRdb's table has in-frame clones only and misses some. This table has 150,000 to 200,000 clones, over 80% appearing once. Participants, about 18 to 90 years old, spanned around 25 US areas. Assignment of participants to cohorts was predicated upon participant-reported clinical history.

The chain is built from TRBV29-1 and TRBJ1-1; D is perhaps TRBD1 (6 bases). Specimen: PBMCs or T cells enriched from blood (not recorded which). This TCR was sampled from a woman aged 55-75 years who had recovered from COVID-19. The CDR3 nucleotides read TGCAGCGTTGGGGACACGAGGAACACTGAAGCTTTCTTT. Translation: CSVGDTRNTEAFF.